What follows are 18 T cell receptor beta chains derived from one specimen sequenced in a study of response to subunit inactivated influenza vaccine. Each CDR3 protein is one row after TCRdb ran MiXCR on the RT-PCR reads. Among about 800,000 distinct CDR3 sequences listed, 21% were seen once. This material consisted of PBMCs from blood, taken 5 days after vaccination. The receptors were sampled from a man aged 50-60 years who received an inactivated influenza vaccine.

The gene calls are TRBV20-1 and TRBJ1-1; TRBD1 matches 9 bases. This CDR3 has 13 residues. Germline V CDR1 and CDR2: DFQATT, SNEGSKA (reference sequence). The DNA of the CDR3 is TGCAGCTCCAAACAGGGGGCGATGTATGAAGCTTTCTTT. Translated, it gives CSSKQGAMYEAFF.

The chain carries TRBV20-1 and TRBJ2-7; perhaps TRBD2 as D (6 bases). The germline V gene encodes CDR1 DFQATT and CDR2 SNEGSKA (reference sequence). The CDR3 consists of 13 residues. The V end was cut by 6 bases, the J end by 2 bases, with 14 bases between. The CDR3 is CSARDFATYEQYF. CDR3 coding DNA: TGCAGTGCAAGGGACTTCGCAACCTACGAGCAGTACTTC.

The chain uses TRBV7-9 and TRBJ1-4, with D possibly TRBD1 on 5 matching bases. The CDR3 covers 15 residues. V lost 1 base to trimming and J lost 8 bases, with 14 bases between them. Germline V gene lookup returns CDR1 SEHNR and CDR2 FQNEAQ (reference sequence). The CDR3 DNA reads TGTGCCAGCAGCTTAGGAACCGGGACGAGGGAAAAACTGTTTTTT. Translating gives CASSLGTGTREKLFF. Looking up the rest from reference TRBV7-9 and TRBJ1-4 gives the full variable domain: DTGVSQNPRHKITKRGQNVTFRCDPISEHNRLYWYRQTLGQGPEFLTYFQNEAQLEKSRLLSDRFSAERPKGSFSTLEIQRTEQGDSAMYLCASSLGTGTREKLFFGSGTQLSVL.

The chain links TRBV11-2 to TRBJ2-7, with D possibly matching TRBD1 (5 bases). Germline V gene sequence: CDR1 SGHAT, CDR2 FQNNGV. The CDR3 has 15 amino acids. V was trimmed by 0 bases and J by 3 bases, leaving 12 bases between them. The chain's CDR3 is CASSLDGRQHYEQYF. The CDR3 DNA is TGTGCCAGCAGCTTAGATGGGCGACAGCACTACGAGCAGTACTTC.

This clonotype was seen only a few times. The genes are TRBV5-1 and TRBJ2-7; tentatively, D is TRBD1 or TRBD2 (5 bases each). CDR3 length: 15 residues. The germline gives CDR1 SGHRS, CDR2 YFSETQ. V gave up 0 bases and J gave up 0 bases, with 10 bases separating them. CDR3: CASSLDGTDSYEQYF. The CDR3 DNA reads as TGCGCCAGCAGCTTGGACGGGACGGACTCCTACGAGCAGTACTTC.

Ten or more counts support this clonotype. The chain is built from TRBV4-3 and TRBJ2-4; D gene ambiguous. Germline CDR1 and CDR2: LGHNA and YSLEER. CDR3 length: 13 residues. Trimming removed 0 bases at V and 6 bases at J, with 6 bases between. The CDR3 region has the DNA TGCGCCAGCAGCCAAGATAGGAGAAACATTCAGTACTTC. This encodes CASSQDRRNIQYF.

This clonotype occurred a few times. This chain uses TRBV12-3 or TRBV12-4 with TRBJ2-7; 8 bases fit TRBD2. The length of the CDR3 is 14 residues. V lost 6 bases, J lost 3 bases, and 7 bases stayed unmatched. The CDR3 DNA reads TGTGCCAGCAGCCCCCATGCGGGAGGCTACGAGCAGTACTTC. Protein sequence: CASSPHAGGYEQYF.

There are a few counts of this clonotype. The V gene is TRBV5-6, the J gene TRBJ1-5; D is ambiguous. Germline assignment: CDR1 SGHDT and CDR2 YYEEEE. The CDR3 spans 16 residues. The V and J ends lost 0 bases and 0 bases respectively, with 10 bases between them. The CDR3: CASSLAPGFSNQPQHF. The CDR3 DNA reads TGTGCCAGCAGCTTGGCGCCGGGCTTTAGCAATCAGCCCCAGCATTTT.

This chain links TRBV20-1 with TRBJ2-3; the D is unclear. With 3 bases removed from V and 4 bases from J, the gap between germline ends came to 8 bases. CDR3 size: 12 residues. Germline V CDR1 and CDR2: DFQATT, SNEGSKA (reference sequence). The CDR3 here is CSASKKADTQYF. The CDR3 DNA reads TGCAGTGCTAGTAAAAAGGCAGATACGCAGTATTTT.

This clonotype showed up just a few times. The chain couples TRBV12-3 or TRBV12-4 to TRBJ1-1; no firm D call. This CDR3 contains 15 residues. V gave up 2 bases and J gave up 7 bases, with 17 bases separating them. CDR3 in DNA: TGTGCCAGCAGTTTATTTGGAGTCCGTGCGGGTGAAGCTTTCTTT. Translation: CASSLFGVRAGEAFF.

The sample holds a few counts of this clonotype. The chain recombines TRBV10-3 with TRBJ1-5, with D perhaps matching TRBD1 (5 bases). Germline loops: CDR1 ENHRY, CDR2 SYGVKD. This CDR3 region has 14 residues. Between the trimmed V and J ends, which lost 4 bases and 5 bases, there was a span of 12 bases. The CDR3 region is CAISVNRNDQPQHF. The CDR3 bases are TGTGCCATCAGTGTTAACAGGAACGATCAGCCCCAGCATTTT.

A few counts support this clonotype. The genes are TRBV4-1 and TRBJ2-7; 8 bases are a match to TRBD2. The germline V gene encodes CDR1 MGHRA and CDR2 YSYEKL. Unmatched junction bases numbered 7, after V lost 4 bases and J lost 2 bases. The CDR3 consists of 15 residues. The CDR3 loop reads CASSLRGSGTYEQYF. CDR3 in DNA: TGCGCCAGCAGCCTTCGTGGTAGCGGGACCTACGAGCAGTACTTC.

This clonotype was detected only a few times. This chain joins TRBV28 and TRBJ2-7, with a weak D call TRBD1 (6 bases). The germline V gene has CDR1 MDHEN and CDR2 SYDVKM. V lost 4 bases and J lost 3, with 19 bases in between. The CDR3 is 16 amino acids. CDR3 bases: TGTGCCAGCAGTTCAAAGGTTGGACAGATAATCTACGAGCAGTACTTC. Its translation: CASSSKVGQIIYEQYF.

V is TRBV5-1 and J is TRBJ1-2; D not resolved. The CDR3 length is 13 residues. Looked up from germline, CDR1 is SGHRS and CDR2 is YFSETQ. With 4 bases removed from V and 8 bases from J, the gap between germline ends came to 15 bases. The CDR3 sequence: CASSLEQTPGYTF. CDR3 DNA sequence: TGCGCCAGCAGCCTCGAGCAGACTCCAGGCTACACCTTC.

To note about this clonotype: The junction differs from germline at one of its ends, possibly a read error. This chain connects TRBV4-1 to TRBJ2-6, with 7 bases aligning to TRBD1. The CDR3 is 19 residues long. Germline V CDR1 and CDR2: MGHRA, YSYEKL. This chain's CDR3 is CASSQYPGQPISGANILTF. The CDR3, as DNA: TGCGCCAGCAGCCAATACCCGGGACAGCCTATTTCTGGGGCCAACATCCTGACTTTC.

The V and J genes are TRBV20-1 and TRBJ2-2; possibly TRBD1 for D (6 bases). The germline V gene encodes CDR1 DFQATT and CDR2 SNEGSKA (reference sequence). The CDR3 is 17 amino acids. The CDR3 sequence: CCARDLLGTLNTGELFF. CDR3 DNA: TGCTGCGCTAGAGATCTCTTAGGGACACTGAACACCGGGGAGCTGTTTTTT.

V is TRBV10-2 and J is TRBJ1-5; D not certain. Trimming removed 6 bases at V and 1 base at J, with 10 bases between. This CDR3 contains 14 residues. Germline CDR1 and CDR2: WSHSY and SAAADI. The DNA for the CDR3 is TGCGCCAGCAGGGAACATTCCAGCAATCAGCCCCAGCATTTT. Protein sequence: CASREHSSNQPQHF.

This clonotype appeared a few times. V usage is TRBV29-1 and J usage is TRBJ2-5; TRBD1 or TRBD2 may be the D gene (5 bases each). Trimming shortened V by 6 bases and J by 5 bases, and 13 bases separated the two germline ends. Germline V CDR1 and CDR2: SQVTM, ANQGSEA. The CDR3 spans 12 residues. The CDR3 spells CSVGVGRETQYF. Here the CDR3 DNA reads TGCAGCGTGGGGGTAGGGCGGGAGACCCAGTACTTC. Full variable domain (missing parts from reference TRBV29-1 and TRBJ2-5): SAVISQKPSRDICQRGTSLTIQCQVDSQVTMMFWYRQQPGQSLTLIATANQGSEATYESGFVIDKFPISRPNLTFSTLTVSNMSPEDSSIYLCSVGVGRETQYFGPGTRLLVL.